The 18 T cell receptor beta chains below all came from one sample that was sequenced in a study of T-cell memory formation after mild COVID-19. TCRdb analysed the 5' RACE reads with MiXCR anew, one entry per CDR3 protein. The repertoire holds about 400,000 distinct CDR3 sequences, more than 20% seen once, with over 10% in the top ten. Sequencing was performed on PBMCs or a T cell subset sorted from them (not recorded which). These TCRs come from an adult woman who had mild COVID-19 (a few samples of this study predate the infection). Cell type and time point are not known.

The rearrangement links TRBV29-1 to TRBJ2-5; 8 positions match TRBD1. J gave up 2 bases and V 7 bases, and 3 bases lay outside the gene matches. CDR1 and CDR2 (germline): SQVTM, ANQGSEA. The CDR3 runs to 12 residues. CDR3 coding DNA: TGCAGCGGGCGGACAGGGCAAGAGACCCAGTACTTC. Translated: CSGRTGQETQYF.

The genes are TRBV7-9 and TRBJ1-3; possible D gene TRBD1, 5 bases. The V end lost 8 bases, the J end lost 4 bases, and 18 bases lay between the germline ends. The CDR3 contains 15 residues. CDR1 and CDR2 from the germline V gene are SEHNR and FQNEAQ (reference sequence). As DNA, the CDR3 is TGTGCCAGCGGAAAGAATCAGGGTCCAGGAAACACCATATATTTT. Translated: CASGKNQGPGNTIYF.

This clonotype was picked up many times. This chain connects TRBV7-8 to TRBJ1-5; TRBD1 matches 9 bases. The V segment lost 6 bases and the J segment 6 bases; nucleotides outside the gene matches: 6. Germline V gives CDR1 SGHVS, CDR2 FQNEAQ. CDR3 length equals 14 residues. The CDR3 sequence is CASSLTGGSQPQHF. The CDR3 DNA reads as TGTGCCAGCAGTTTGACAGGGGGGAGTCAGCCCCAGCATTTT.

This sequence joins TRBV5-6 and TRBJ2-7; D not resolved. This CDR3 has 15 residues. The germline V gene has CDR1 SGHDT and CDR2 YYEEEE. V shed 4 bases and J shed 2 bases, with 16 bases lying between them. The CDR3 nucleotides read TGTGCCAGCAGCCCCGAAGGAGAGGCTCCCTACGAGCAGTACTTC. Amino acid sequence: CASSPEGEAPYEQYF.

This clonotype appeared a few times. V and J are TRBV2 and TRBJ2-5, with D possibly being TRBD1 or TRBD2 (5 bases each). The length of the CDR3 is 12 residues. V dropped 1 base and J dropped 5 bases, with 5 bases sitting between them. The V gene's germline CDR1 is SNHLY and CDR2 FYNNEI. The CDR3 DNA reads as TGTGCCAGCAGTGAAGGGGGGGAGACCCAGTACTTC. Translating it yields CASSEGGETQYF.

The gene calls are TRBV24-1 and TRBJ2-1; D perhaps matches TRBD2 (7 bases). Trimming shortened V by 1 base and J by 7 bases, and 16 bases separated the two germline ends. The germline gives CDR1 KGHDR, CDR2 SFDVKD. This CDR3 has 16 residues. In DNA form, the CDR3 reads TGTGCCACCAGTGATTTTAGGGGGGGGCTCTTAAATGAGCAGTTCTTC. This gives the protein CATSDFRGGLLNEQFF.

This clonotype was seen more than once but under ten times. The chain uses TRBV24-1 and TRBJ2-1; D unclear. This CDR3 contains 12 residues. The V and J ends lost 7 bases and 6 bases respectively, with 9 bases between them. Germline lookup yields CDR1 KGHDR and CDR2 SFDVKD. The CDR3 DNA is TGTGCCACCAGGGGCAGGAGCAATGAGCAGTTCTTC. As protein: CATRGRSNEQFF.

In its sample, this clonotype was seen a few times. The chain couples TRBV20-1 to TRBJ2-3, with 11 nucleotides matching TRBD2. The length of the CDR3 is 14 residues. Germline lookup yields CDR1 DFQATT and CDR2 SNEGSKA (reference sequence). Trimming took 3 bases from V and 5 from J; bases not matched to a gene: 4. The CDR3 sequence: CSASSGTSGDTQYF. The DNA of the CDR3 is TGCAGTGCTAGCTCCGGGACTAGCGGAGATACGCAGTATTTT.

This clonotype has a count of ten or more. This chain uses TRBV12-3 or TRBV12-4 with TRBJ1-2, with 9 bases aligning to TRBD1. With V trimmed by 7 bases and J by 4 bases, 10 bases remained unmatched. The CDR3 has 15 residues. The CDR3 DNA sequence: TGTGCCAGCACCCCCGGGACAGGGATAGGCTATGGCTACACCTTC. Its protein product is CASTPGTGIGYGYTF.

This clonotype turned up a few times. CDR3 nucleotide sequence: TGCGCCAGCAGCCCCAAAGCGGGGCGCGAGCAGTACTTC. This codes for CASSPKAGREQYF. The chain employs TRBV4-1 and TRBJ2-7; TRBD2 matches 7 bases. Germline loops: CDR1 MGHRA, CDR2 YSYEKL. CDR3 length: 13 residues. After removal of 4 bases from V and 6 bases from J, the junction contained 6 bases not matched to a gene.

This rearrangement joins TRBV3-1 to TRBJ2-7, with TRBD1 as a possible D gene (6 bases). The germline V gene has CDR1 LGHDT and CDR2 YNNKEL (reference sequence). CDR3 length equals 16 residues. V was pared by 0 bases and J by 5 bases, with 17 bases between. DNA of the CDR3: TGTGCCAGCAGCCAAGAAGGGACCGGGACACAAGACGAGCAGTACTTC. This sequence encodes CASSQEGTGTQDEQYF.

The rearrangement uses TRBV9 and TRBJ1-1; D not certain. V lost 0 bases and J 1 base, leaving 10 bases between the germline ends. Looked up from germline, CDR1 is SGDLS and CDR2 is YYNGEE. The CDR3 length is 15 residues. CDR3 in amino acids: CASSVAGFTNTEAFF. Here the CDR3 DNA reads TGTGCCAGCAGCGTAGCTGGGTTTACGAACACTGAAGCTTTCTTT.

This clonotype has a count of ten or more. The rearrangement links TRBV29-1 to TRBJ2-1, with D perhaps TRBD2 (7 bases). CDR1 and CDR2 (germline): SQVTM, ANQGSEA. V was shortened by 7 bases and J by 14 bases, with 21 bases between the two germline ends. The CDR3 runs 12 residues. The CDR3 region has the DNA TGCAGCGAGCGGGAAGGGGGACCCGGGGAGTTCTTC. This sequence encodes CSEREGGPGEFF.

In its sample, this clonotype was seen a few times. V is TRBV12-3 or TRBV12-4 and J is TRBJ1-5; D is unclear. The CDR3 spans 12 residues. V lost 6 bases and J lost 3, with 6 bases in between. The CDR3 protein is CASSRNNQPQHF. The CDR3 DNA sequence: TGTGCCAGCAGCCGCAACAATCAGCCCCAGCATTTT.

The V call is TRBV7-8, the J call TRBJ2-3, with D possibly called TRBD1 or TRBD2 (5 bases each). CDR1 is SGHVS, CDR2 FQNEAQ, per germline. The V gene lost 7 bases and the J gene lost 3 bases, with 20 bases spanning the gap. The CDR3 loop spans 16 amino acids. CDR3 residues: CASNGWGRDGTDTQYF. CDR3 DNA sequence: TGTGCCAGCAATGGATGGGGTCGGGACGGGACAGATACGCAGTATTTT.

The chain combines TRBV20-1 with TRBJ2-2, with D possibly TRBD2 on 6 matching bases. The CDR3 sequence is 15 residues long. CDR1 is DFQATT and CDR2 is SNEGSKA in the germline V gene (reference sequence). Deletions cut 5 bases from V and 4 bases from J, with 17 bases between. The CDR3 region is CSAPGKHGGTGELFF. DNA of the CDR3: TGCAGTGCTCCCGGAAAACACGGGGGCACCGGGGAGCTGTTTTTT.

The chain has TRBV11-2 and TRBJ2-1; 12 bases map to TRBD2. This CDR3 spans 17 amino acids. V shed 1 base and J 4 bases; nucleotides not matched to a gene: 5. The germline V gene has CDR1 SGHAT and CDR2 FQNNGV. CDR3 protein: CASSLGTSGGFYNEQFF. The CDR3 DNA follows: TGTGCCAGCAGCTTAGGCACTAGCGGGGGGTTTTACAATGAGCAGTTCTTC.

The count of this clonotype is one. This chain joins TRBV14 and TRBJ2-7; D is ambiguous. The V gene's germline CDR1 is SGHDN and CDR2 FVKESK. There are 14 residues in the CDR3. V shed 1 base and J shed 2 bases, with 9 bases lying between them. Here the CDR3 DNA reads TGTGCCAGCAGCCAAGCCTACACCACCTACGAGCAGTACTTC. Translating gives CASSQAYTTYEQYF.